This T cell receptor beta chain was captured by sequencing in a study of T cells in Graves' hyperthyroidism and ophthalmopathy. Study background: It was at initial diagnosis, before any treatment, that peripheral blood was collected.

In its sample, this clonotype was seen many times. TCR beta CDR3 regions were amplified from RNA. The study used the HTBI primer set for a first-round RT-PCR of the TCR CDR3. TCRdb recomputed calls from the multiplex PCR reads with MiXCR, one row per CDR3 protein. The sample includes approximately 410,000 distinct CDR3 sequences, around 13% of them seen just once. J lost 3 bases, V lost 6 bases, and 13 bases had no gene match. The CDR3 totals 17 residues. Investigators excluded patients with uncontrolled infection, other autoimmune disease, pregnancy or lactation. Extraction of PBMCs used roughly 9.3 ml of fresh peripheral blood.

V gene TRBV12-3 or TRBV12-4 combines with J gene TRBJ2-5, with 10 positions matching TRBD2. Sequencing was performed on blood. The TCR sequence derives from a woman between 18 and 29 years old with Graves' hyperthyroidism. CDR3 loop: CASSPLAGSTSEETQYF. The CDR3 DNA sequence: TGTGCCAGCAGCCCACTAGCGGGAAGTACCTCTGAAGAGACCCAGTACTTC.